A single sample is the source of the 10 T cell receptor beta chains below, sequenced in a study of response to subunit inactivated influenza vaccine. MiXCR, run by TCRdb on the RT-PCR reads, gives a single entry per CDR3 protein. In the table there are hundreds of thousands of distinct CDR3 sequences, around 16% of which are singletons. Sequenced material: PBMCs from blood, taken less than 13 days after vaccination. All receptors derive from a man aged 50-59 years who received an inactivated influenza vaccine.

This clonotype was seen at least ten times. The chain employs TRBV5-5 and TRBJ2-2; D remains unclear. The germline CDR1 and CDR2 sequences are SGHKS and YYEKEE (reference sequence). The V gene lost 4 bases and the J gene lost 2 bases, with 6 bases spanning the gap. This CDR3 spans 13 amino acids. This CDR3 reads CASSRHNTGELFF. The CDR3 DNA is TGTGCCAGCAGCCGACACAACACCGGGGAGCTGTTTTTT.

This clonotype was detected ten times or more. The chain is built from TRBV5-5 and TRBJ2-1; D ambiguous. This CDR3 spans 15 amino acids. From germline, CDR1 is SGHKS and CDR2 YYEKEE (reference sequence). The germline V and J ends were trimmed by 1 base and 7 bases, with 15 bases remaining between them. CDR3 amino acids: CASSLSPFFENEQFF. The CDR3 coding sequence is TGTGCCAGCAGCTTGTCCCCTTTCTTTGAGAATGAGCAGTTCTTC.

This clonotype was counted at least ten times. The chain uses TRBV5-1 and TRBJ2-7; 15 nucleotides agree with TRBD2. Per germline, CDR1 SGHRS and CDR2 YFSETQ. V gave up 3 bases and J gave up 5 bases; unmatched junction bases: 3. The CDR3 runs 15 residues. This chain's CDR3 is CASSSGLAGGDEQYF. The CDR3 DNA reads as TGCGCCAGCAGCTCCGGACTAGCGGGAGGGGACGAGCAGTACTTC.

The chain employs TRBV5-1 and TRBJ2-2, with unresolved D. V was shortened by 0 bases and J by 1 base, with 10 bases between the two germline ends. CDR3 size: 16 residues. CDR1 and CDR2 (germline): SGHRS, YFSETQ. CDR3 loop: CASSLVPNLNTGELFF. The CDR3 DNA follows: TGCGCCAGCAGCTTGGTCCCCAACCTGAACACCGGGGAGCTGTTTTTT.

The V gene is TRBV24-1, the J gene TRBJ2-5; D possibly corresponds to TRBD2 (6 bases). V was pared by 5 bases and J by 1 base, with 7 bases between. The V gene's germline CDR1 is KGHDR and CDR2 SFDVKD. The CDR3 is 13 residues long. CDR3 sequence (DNA): TGTGCCACCAGTGCCGGGGGCCAAGAGACCCAGTACTTC. Translating gives CATSAGGQETQYF.

This clonotype was observed a few times. The rearrangement uses TRBV5-4 and TRBJ2-3; 8 bases map to TRBD2. V lost 4 bases, J lost 0 bases, and 7 bases stayed unmatched. The CDR3 spans 16 residues. From germline, CDR1 is SGHNT and CDR2 YYREEE (reference sequence). The CDR3 DNA sequence: TGTGCCAGCAGCCCAATAGCGGGACCTAGCACAGATACGCAGTATTTT. It is translated as CASSPIAGPSTDTQYF. Looking up the rest from reference TRBV5-4 and TRBJ2-3 gives the full variable domain: ETGVTQSPTHLIKTRGQQVTLRCSSQSGHNTVSWYQQALGQGPQFIFQYYREEENGRGNFPPRFSGLQFPNYSSELNVNALELDDSALYLCASSPIAGPSTDTQYFGPGTRLTVL.

This clonotype was recorded many times. The CDR3 does not end in the conserved phenylalanine or tryptophan, so this is likely a read error. The limits of the CDR3 on the DNA are not certain, so only TCRdb's listed CDR3 is given. This sequence joins TRBV29-1 and TRBJ1-1. Germline V gene sequence: CDR1 SQVTM, CDR2 ANQGSEA. The CDR3 is 11 residues long, counting both termini. CDR3 in amino acids: CSVDSRAGHFA.

This clonotype was picked up a small number of times. The J gene is TRBJ2-5, the V gene TRBV25-1; D is undetermined. Trimming pared 0 bases from V and 4 bases from J, leaving 6 bases between. Germline CDR1 is MGHDK and CDR2 is SYGVNS. The CDR3 has 13 residues. This chain's CDR3 is CASSEYTAETQYF. The CDR3 DNA is TGTGCCAGCAGTGAATATACAGCAGAGACCCAGTACTTC.

This clonotype was observed a handful of times. V is TRBV11-2 and J is TRBJ2-7; D is perhaps TRBD1 (6 bases). Germline CDR1 and CDR2: SGHAT and FQNNGV. The ends were cut back, 5 bases at V and 0 bases at J, with 14 bases in the middle. The CDR3 covers 15 residues. The CDR3 coding sequence is TGTGCCAGCAGCAAGGACAGATGGAGCTCCTACGAGCAGTACTTC. As protein: CASSKDRWSSYEQYF.

This clonotype was counted a few times. The chain recombines TRBV6-2 or TRBV6-3 with TRBJ1-1; no clear D. V lost 3 bases, J lost 5 bases, and 7 bases lay in between. This CDR3 has 12 amino acids. The germline gives CDR1 MNHEY, CDR2 SVGEGT. The DNA for the CDR3 is TGTGCCAGCAGTTATTGGGGTACTGAAGCTTTCTTT. Protein: CASSYWGTEAFF.